Listed below are T cell receptor beta chains from one sample, sequenced in a study of blood T cell repertoires in COVID-19. Produced via immunoSEQ multiplex PCR; TCRdb's table is partial and in-frame only. Of about 150,000 clones in the sample, around 85% were seen once. Specimen: peripheral blood. The source is a man aged 55 to 70 with COVID-19, enrolled during active disease. Each CDR3 is given with its conserved first and last residue. Fields, in order: V gene, clone size, J gene, D gene, CDR3 protein, CDR3 DNA. The D gene is left open where the match is weak. Clone size is not always given. Where it is, it says once, few, many or a class for expanded clones.

TRBV7-2	.	TRBJ1-2	TRBD1	CASREGQALTAYGYTF	TGTGCCAGCAGAGAAGGACAGGCCCTAACAGCCTATGGCTACACCTTC
TRBV18	.	TRBJ1-2	TRBD1	CASSAGGGFKDGYTF	TGTGCCAGCTCTGCAGGGGGCGGCTTTAAGGATGGCTACACCTTC
TRBV25-1	.	TRBJ2-5	.	CASSEYILRGETQYF	TGTGCCAGCAGTGAATATATTCTGCGGGGCGAGACCCAGTACTTC
TRBV5-4	.	TRBJ2-5	TRBD2	CASSRDWEGSQYF	TGTGCCAGCAGCCGGGACTGGGAGGGCTCCCAGTACTTC
TRBV18	.	TRBJ1-3	.	CASSPGVEGNTIYF	TGTGCCAGCTCACCAGGAGTTGAGGGAAACACCATATATTTT
TRBV6-5	once	TRBJ1-2	TRBD1	CASSYVRDSKYGYTF	TGTGCCAGCAGTTACGTCCGGGACAGCAAATATGGCTACACCTTC
TRBV19	.	TRBJ1-5	TRBD1	CASSTDRVHQPQHF	TGTGCCAGTAGTACGGACAGGGTGCATCAGCCCCAGCATTTT
TRBV7-2	.	TRBJ2-2	.	CASSLAGSLTGELFF	TGTGCCAGCAGCTTAGCGGGCAGCTTGACCGGGGAGCTGTTTTTT
TRBV7-9	.	TRBJ1-6	TRBD1	CASSFFGTGDSPLHF	TGTGCCAGCAGCTTTTTCGGCACAGGGGATTCACCCCTCCACTTT
TRBV11-2	.	TRBJ1-5	.	CASSLGRGDQPQHF	TGTGCCAGCAGCTTAGGACGGGGGGATCAGCCCCAGCATTTT
TRBV30	.	TRBJ2-5	TRBD1	CAWSKGQESKRTQYF	TGTGCCTGGAGCAAGGGACAGGAAAGTAAGAGAACCCAGTACTTC
TRBV7-2	.	TRBJ2-5	TRBD2	CASRVGLGDQETQYF	TGTGCCAGCAGGGTCGGACTAGGGGACCAAGAGACCCAGTACTTC
TRBV6-5	.	TRBJ1-2	.	CASRAQGRGYTF	TGTGCCAGCAGGGCACAGGGTCGGGGCTACACCTTC
TRBV5-1	.	TRBJ2-7	.	CASSNGYPQGNEQYF	TGCGCCAGCAGCAATGGATACCCACAGGGAAACGAGCAGTACTTC
TRBV5-1	.	TRBJ2-3	TRBD2	CASGLAGNTDTQYF	TGCGCCAGCGGGCTAGCGGGAAACACAGATACGCAGTATTTT
TRBV4-2	.	TRBJ2-5	.	CASSLTVLASETQYF	TGTGCCAGCAGCCTCACCGTCCTAGCGTCAGAGACCCAGTACTTC
TRBV29-1	.	TRBJ1-1	.	CSVDSFEQQNTEAFF	TGCAGCGTTGATAGCTTTGAGCAGCAGAACACTGAAGCTTTCTTT
TRBV28	once	TRBJ1-6	.	CATRTTTGMYYSPLHF	TGTGCCACGCGAACAACCACAGGCATGTACTACTCACCCCTCCACTTT
TRBV18	.	TRBJ2-7	TRBD1	CASSPPRGRGEQYF	TGTGCCAGCTCACCACCCAGGGGGCGAGGCGAGCAGTACTTC
TRBV28	.	TRBJ2-7	.	CAVQGRTSRFINYEQYF	TGTGCCGTACAGGGGAGGACTAGCCGTTTCATTAACTACGAGCAGTACTTC
TRBV11-3	.	TRBJ1-1	.	CASSLLWGGAEAFF	TGTGCCAGCAGCTTATTGTGGGGGGGGGCTGAAGCTTTCTTT
TRBV18	.	TRBJ2-5	TRBD1	CASSPTGMMGGQYF	TGTGCCAGCTCACCGACAGGGATGATGGGCGGCCAGTACTTC
TRBV9	.	TRBJ1-4	.	CASSVGRAERANEKLFF	TGTGCCAGCAGCGTAGGTCGCGCCGAGCGGGCTAATGAAAAACTGTTTTTT
TRBV7-2	.	TRBJ1-2	.	CASSLAGGQIYGYTF	TGTGCCAGCAGCTTAGCGGGGGGGCAAATCTATGGCTACACCTTC
TRBV19	.	TRBJ1-4	.	CASSIFDRWYEKLFF	TGTGCCAGTAGTATATTTGACAGGTGGTATGAAAAACTGTTTTTT
TRBV24-1	.	TRBJ1-5	.	CATSWGGSNQPQHF	TGTGCCACCAGCTGGGGGGGGAGCAATCAGCCCCAGCATTTT
TRBV11-3	.	TRBJ2-7	.	CASSLVRDSYEQYF	TGTGCCAGCAGCCTGGTCAGGGACTCCTACGAGCAGTACTTC
TRBV3-1/TRBV3-2	.	TRBJ2-3	TRBD2	CASSQGGRALQDTQYF	TGTGCCAGCAGCCAAGGGGGGAGGGCCCTCCAAGATACGCAGTATTTT
TRBV19	.	TRBJ2-2	.	CASSIGRDITGELFF	TGTGCCAGTAGTATAGGCAGGGACATCACCGGGGAGCTGTTTTTT
TRBV5-6	few	TRBJ2-3	.	CASSLADRTDTQYF	TGTGCCAGCAGCTTAGCGGACCGCACAGATACGCAGTATTTT
TRBV4-2	few	TRBJ2-7	.	CASSQGPGGGYEQYF	TGTGCCAGCAGCCAAGGGCCGGGGGGCGGCTACGAGCAGTACTTC
TRBV18	.	TRBJ1-5	TRBD1	CASSPPQGRSGQPQHF	TGTGCCAGCTCACCACCACAGGGGCGATCGGGTCAGCCCCAGCATTTT
TRBV6-1	.	TRBJ1-4	.	CASSEGGRMNEKLFF	TGTGCCAGCAGTGAAGGAGGAAGGATGAATGAAAAACTGTTTTTT
TRBV6-6	.	TRBJ2-3	.	CASNRRDTQYF	TGTGCCAGCAACCGCAGGGATACGCAGTATTTT
TRBV29-1	.	TRBJ1-1	.	CSAAVNTEAFF	TGCAGCGCGGCCGTGAACACTGAAGCTTTCTTT
TRBV11-2	.	TRBJ1-4	TRBD1	CASSLAGQGHEKLFF	TGTGCCAGCAGCTTAGCGGGACAGGGCCATGAAAAACTGTTTTTT
TRBV19	.	TRBJ1-1	TRBD1	CASRAGTGGPNTEAFF	TGTGCCAGTAGGGCAGGGACAGGTGGCCCAAACACTGAAGCTTTCTTT
TRBV5-4	.	TRBJ2-6	.	CASSPRAQEAGANVLTF	TGTGCCAGCAGCCCTAGGGCCCAGGAGGCTGGGGCCAACGTCCTGACTTTC
TRBV19	once	TRBJ1-2	TRBD1	CASRKQGESYGYTF	TGTGCCAGTAGAAAACAGGGGGAAAGCTATGGCTACACCTTC
TRBV5-8	.	TRBJ1-1	.	CASSRGGNNRAFF	TGTGCCAGCAGCCGCGGGGGGAACAACCGAGCTTTCTTT
TRBV11-3	.	TRBJ1-1	TRBD1	CASSPPTGTNTEAFF	TGTGCCAGCAGTCCGCCGACAGGGACCAACACTGAAGCTTTCTTT
TRBV11-3	.	TRBJ1-1	TRBD1	CASSSPGAGGQTEAFF	TGTGCCAGCAGCTCCCCGGGGGCAGGGGGCCAGACTGAAGCTTTCTTT
TRBV4-3	.	TRBJ1-3	.	CASSQSRNTIYF	TGCGCCAGCAGCCAATCAAGAAACACCATATATTTT
TRBV5-1	.	TRBJ1-4	.	CASSFQGNSNEKLFF	TGCGCCAGCAGCTTTCAGGGCAACTCTAATGAAAAACTGTTTTTT
TRBV4-2	.	TRBJ2-5	.	CASSRGRGQETQYF	TGTGCCAGCAGCCGAGGCCGAGGTCAAGAGACCCAGTACTTC
TRBV7-2	.	TRBJ1-2	.	CASSAQGPANYGYTF	TGTGCCAGCAGCGCACAGGGCCCAGCTAACTATGGCTACACCTTC
TRBV9	.	TRBJ1-2	TRBD1	CASSAQGNSYTF	TGTGCCAGCAGCGCACAGGGGAATAGCTACACCTTC
TRBV6-2/TRBV6-3	.	TRBJ1-5	TRBD1	CASSPASGGGQPQHF	TGTGCCAGCAGTCCCGCATCAGGGGGAGGCCAGCCCCAGCATTTT
TRBV7-3	.	TRBJ1-6	TRBD1	CASSFGQEYSPLHF	TGTGCCAGCAGCTTTGGACAGGAGTATTCACCCCTCCACTTT
TRBV7-9	.	TRBJ1-3	.	CASSLTASSGNTIYF	TGTGCCAGCAGCTTGACAGCAAGCTCTGGAAACACCATATATTTT
TRBV6-4	.	TRBJ1-1	TRBD1	CASSAGTGNTEAFF	TGTGCCAGCAGTGCCGGGACAGGGAACACTGAAGCTTTCTTT
TRBV28	.	TRBJ1-3	.	CASRNGGGGLSGNTIYF	TGTGCCAGCAGAAATGGGGGGGGAGGACTATCTGGAAACACCATATATTTT
TRBV11-3	.	TRBJ2-5	.	CASSSSFVRRGELETQYF	TGTGCCAGCAGCTCCTCCTTCGTTCGTCGCGGTGAATTGGAGACCCAGTACTTC
TRBV28	.	TRBJ1-4	.	CASSLQGATNEKLFF	TGTGCCAGCAGTTTACAGGGCGCAACTAATGAAAAACTGTTTTTT
TRBV7-9	.	TRBJ2-5	TRBD1	CASSRGQGNRETQYF	TGTGCCAGCAGCCGGGGACAGGGGAATCGCGAGACCCAGTACTTC
TRBV2	.	TRBJ1-4	.	CASNDPGTNEKLFF	TGTGCCAGCAATGATCCAGGGACTAATGAAAAACTGTTTTTT
TRBV2	.	TRBJ2-6	.	CASSGSLSGANVLTF	TGTGCCAGCAGTGGTAGCCTCTCTGGGGCCAACGTCCTGACTTTC